This entry describes one TCR beta chain. Its specificity is not known. The CDR3 is 15 amino acids. Germline V gene data show CDR1 as SGHNT and CDR2 as YYREEE (reference sequence). Between the trimmed V and J ends, which lost 4 bases and 6 bases, there was a span of 14 bases. This sample is part of a study of cytomegalovirus exposure and HLA in healthy donors. Study results and limitations: In vitro testing confirmed a few CMV-associated chains as specific for CMV antigens. The study put some 160 TCR beta chains on its list as cytomegalovirus-associated. With high specificity and sensitivity, the classifier reportedly diagnosed cytomegalovirus status.

Sequencing was performed with immunoSEQ multiplex PCR; in TCRdb, only in-frame clones are kept and a portion is missing. This repertoire shows under 250,000 clones, around nine tenths found once; its top ten account for about 3%. It was the roughly 130-subject validation cohort, separate from the approximately 690-subject first cohort, to which the donors belonged. This rearrangement joins TRBV5-4 to TRBJ1-6; D might be TRBD1 (6 bases). The origin of this receptor is a man between 18 and 29 years old in good health and CMV-seronegative. What was sequenced was PBMCs. The CDR3 here is CASSQSDRLNSPLHF. In nucleotides, the CDR3 is TGTGCCAGCAGCCAGTCGGACAGACTTAATTCACCCCTCCACTTT. The variable domain in full, completed from reference TRBV5-4 and TRBJ1-6, reads ETGVTQSPTHLIKTRGQQVTLRCSSQSGHNTVSWYQQALGQGPQFIFQYYREEENGRGNFPPRFSGLQFPNYSSELNVNALELDDSALYLCASSQSDRLNSPLHFGNGTRLTVT.